This passage covers 9 T cell receptor beta chains from one sample sequenced in a study of shared clonotypes between healthy human individuals. TCRdb's copy holds only in-frame clones and misses some; the assay was immunoSEQ multiplex PCR. Among just over 2,000,000 clones listed, approximately 95% were seen once. The sequenced material came from naive CD4+ T cells sorted from blood. Documented subset: CD45RA+ positively selected. These receptors came from a man younger than 35 in good health.

The genes are TRBV5-1 and TRBJ2-5; D is possibly TRBD2 (6 bases). From germline, CDR1 is SGHRS and CDR2 YFSETQ. Deletions cut 3 bases from V and 0 bases from J, with 12 bases between. This CDR3 spans 15 amino acids. CDR3 DNA sequence: TGCGCCAGCAGCTCACCGGGACTTCACCAAGAGACCCAGTACTTC. It translates to CASSSPGLHQETQYF.

V gene TRBV7-2 combines with J gene TRBJ1-5; D is undetermined. Germline values: CDR1 SGHTA, CDR2 FQGNSA. The V gene lost 5 bases and the J gene lost 7 bases, with 12 bases spanning the gap. The CDR3 contains 13 residues. CDR3 coding DNA: TGTGCCAGCAGCCCGGGCCCAACGCAGCCCCAGCATTTT. Its translation: CASSPGPTQPQHF.

This clone has a handful of counts. This chain connects TRBV28 to TRBJ1-5; D not resolved. CDR1 is MDHEN and CDR2 is SYDVKM in the germline V gene. CDR3 length equals 13 residues. Trimming removed 6 bases at V and 0 bases at J, with 6 bases between. Here the CDR3 DNA reads TGTGCCAGCAGGGAGTCTAGCAATCAGCCCCAGCATTTT. The encoded protein is CASRESSNQPQHF.

The chain uses TRBV29-1 and TRBJ2-1; 11 bases align to TRBD2. There are 16 residues in the CDR3. The V and J ends lost 4 bases and 0 bases, in that order; junction bases with no gene match: 5. Per the germline V gene, CDR1 is SQVTM and CDR2 is ANQGSEA. This CDR3 reads CSVVTSGMSSYNEQFF. In nucleotides, the CDR3 is TGCAGCGTTGTGACTAGCGGGATGAGCTCCTACAATGAGCAGTTCTTC.

The chain couples TRBV7-6 to TRBJ2-4, with 9 bases lining up with TRBD1. The V and J ends lost 2 bases and 6 bases, in that order; junction bases with no gene match: 14. Germline V CDR1 and CDR2: SGHVS, FNYEAQ. CDR3 length equals 18 residues. The CDR3 region is CASSLSLRDREGTNIQYF. As DNA, the CDR3 is TGTGCCAGCAGCTTAAGTCTTCGGGACAGGGAGGGCACAAACATTCAGTACTTC.

V usage is TRBV7-2 and J usage is TRBJ2-5; the D gene is possibly TRBD2 (6 bases). The CDR3 length is 16 residues. Germline lookup yields CDR1 SGHTA and CDR2 FQGNSA. V was shortened by 0 bases and J by 5 bases, with 16 bases between the two germline ends. DNA for the CDR3: TGTGCCAGCAGCTTAGCGTTGCAGGGCGCGGGGGAGACCCAGTACTTC. Its translation is CASSLALQGAGETQYF.

This sequence joins TRBV7-3 and TRBJ2-1; TRBD1 might be the D (6 bases). The CDR3 length is 15 residues. Between the trimmed V and J ends, which lost 5 bases and 2 bases, there was a span of 13 bases. The germline V gene encodes CDR1 SGHTA and CDR2 FQGTGA. The CDR3, as DNA: TGTGCCAGCAGCCAGGGACAAACCCCCTACAATGAGCAGTTCTTC. The encoded protein is CASSQGQTPYNEQFF.

A note on this clone: At the DNA level, this CDR3 is encoded by other sequences in the same sample as well. The rearrangement joins TRBV28 to TRBJ1-1, with TRBD1 matching over 10 bases. Trimming took 6 bases from V and 4 from J; bases not matched to a gene: 5. From germline, CDR1 is MDHEN and CDR2 SYDVKM. This CDR3 has 14 amino acids. The CDR3 DNA follows: TGTGCCAGCAGCCTGGGACAGGGGATCACTGAAGCTTTCTTT. This encodes CASSLGQGITEAFF.

V and J are TRBV6-4 and TRBJ2-3, with TRBD2 as a possible D gene (6 bases). V was shortened by 0 bases and J by 5 bases, with 12 bases between the two germline ends. The CDR3 covers 15 residues. Germline CDR1 MRHNA, CDR2 SNTAGT. Here the CDR3 reads CASSDSGGPGDTQYF. The CDR3 nucleotides read TGTGCCAGCAGTGACTCGGGGGGACCGGGAGATACGCAGTATTTT.